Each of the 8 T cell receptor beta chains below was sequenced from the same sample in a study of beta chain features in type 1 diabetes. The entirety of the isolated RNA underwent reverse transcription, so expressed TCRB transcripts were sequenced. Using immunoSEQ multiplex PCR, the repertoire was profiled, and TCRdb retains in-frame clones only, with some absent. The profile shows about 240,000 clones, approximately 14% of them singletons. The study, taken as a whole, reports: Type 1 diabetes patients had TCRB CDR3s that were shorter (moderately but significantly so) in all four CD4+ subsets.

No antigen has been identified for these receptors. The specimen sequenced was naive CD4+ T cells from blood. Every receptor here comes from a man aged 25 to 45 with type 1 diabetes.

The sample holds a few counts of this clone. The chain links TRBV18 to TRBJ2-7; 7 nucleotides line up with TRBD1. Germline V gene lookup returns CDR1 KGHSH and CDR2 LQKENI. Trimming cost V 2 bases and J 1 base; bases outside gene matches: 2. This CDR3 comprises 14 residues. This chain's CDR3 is CASSPGTVSYEQYF. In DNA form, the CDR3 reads TGTGCCAGCTCACCAGGGACAGTTTCCTACGAGCAGTACTTC.

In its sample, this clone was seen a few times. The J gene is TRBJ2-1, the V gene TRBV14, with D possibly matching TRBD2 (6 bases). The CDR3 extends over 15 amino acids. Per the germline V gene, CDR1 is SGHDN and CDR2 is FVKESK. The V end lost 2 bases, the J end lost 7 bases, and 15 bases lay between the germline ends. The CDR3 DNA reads TGTGCCAGCAGCCAACTGGGGGGTCCGGTTAATGAGCAGTTCTTC. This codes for CASSQLGGPVNEQFF.

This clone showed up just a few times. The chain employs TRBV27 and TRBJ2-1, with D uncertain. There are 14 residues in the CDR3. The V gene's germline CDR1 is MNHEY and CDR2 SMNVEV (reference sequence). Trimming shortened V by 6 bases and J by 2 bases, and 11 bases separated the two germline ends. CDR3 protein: CASRVPQAYNEQFF. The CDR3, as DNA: TGTGCCAGCAGAGTCCCGCAGGCCTACAATGAGCAGTTCTTC.

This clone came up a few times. Here the CDR3 reads CASSLRVAGSSYNEQFF. CDR3 sequence (DNA): TGTGCCAGCAGCCTAAGAGTAGCGGGGAGCTCCTACAATGAGCAGTTCTTC. The V gene is TRBV11-2, the J gene TRBJ2-1; 8 bases map to TRBD2. This CDR3 has 17 residues. With V trimmed by 5 bases and J by 0 bases, 9 bases remained unmatched. Germline V CDR1 and CDR2: SGHAT, FQNNGV.

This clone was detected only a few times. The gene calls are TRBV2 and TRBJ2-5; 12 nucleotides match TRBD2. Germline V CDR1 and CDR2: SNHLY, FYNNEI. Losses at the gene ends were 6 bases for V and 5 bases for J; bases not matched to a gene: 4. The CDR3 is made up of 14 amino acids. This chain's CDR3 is CASSRLAGAETQYF. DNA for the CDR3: TGTGCCAGCAGCCGACTAGCGGGAGCTGAGACCCAGTACTTC.

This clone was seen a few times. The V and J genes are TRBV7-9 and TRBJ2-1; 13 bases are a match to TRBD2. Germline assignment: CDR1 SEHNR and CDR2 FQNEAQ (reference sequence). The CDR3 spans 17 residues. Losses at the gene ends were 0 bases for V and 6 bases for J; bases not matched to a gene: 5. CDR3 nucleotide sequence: TGTGCCAGCAGCTTAGCCCATACTAGCGGGAGGGCCAATGAGCAGTTCTTC. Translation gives CASSLAHTSGRANEQFF.

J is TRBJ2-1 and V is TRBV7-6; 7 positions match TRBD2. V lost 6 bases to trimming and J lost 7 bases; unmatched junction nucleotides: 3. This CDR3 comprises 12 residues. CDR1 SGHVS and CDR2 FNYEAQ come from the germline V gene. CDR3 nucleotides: TGTGCCAGCAGACAAGCGGGGAATGAGCAGTTCTTC. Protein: CASRQAGNEQFF.

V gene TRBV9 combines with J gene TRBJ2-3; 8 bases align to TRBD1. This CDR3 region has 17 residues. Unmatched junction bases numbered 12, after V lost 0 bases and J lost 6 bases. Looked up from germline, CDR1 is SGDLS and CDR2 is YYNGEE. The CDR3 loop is CASSVGAGGDVKDTQYF. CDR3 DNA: TGTGCCAGCAGCGTAGGGGCAGGGGGCGATGTTAAGGATACGCAGTATTTT.